What follows is one T cell receptor (beta chain) and its context. The data stem from a study of OX40 agonist ivuxolimab in advanced cancers. The data were produced by immunoSEQ multiplex PCR, yet TCRdb's version contains in-frame clones alone and is incomplete. The sample lists about 85,000 clones, 80% to 90% seen once, with roughly 2% in the top ten. Sequenced here: CD4+ or CD8+ T cells sorted from blood, sampled in a trial of the OX40 agonist ivuxolimab. The TCR comes from an adult with an advanced solid tumor such as melanoma, head and neck, liver or kidney cancer.

CDR3 coding DNA: TGTGCCAGCAGCCTGGGGACTCCCAGCTCCTACGAGCAGTACTTC. Translated: CASSLGTPSSYEQYF. The gene calls are TRBV5-5 and TRBJ2-7; perhaps TRBD2 as D (6 bases). Germline values: CDR1 SGHKS, CDR2 YYEKEE (reference sequence). CDR3 size: 15 residues. The ends were cut back, 4 bases at V and 0 bases at J, with 14 bases in the middle.